The 10 T cell receptor beta chains in this list originate from one sample, sequenced in a study of regulatory dendritic cells for organ transplantation (TCRdb year 2017). The library relied on the immunoSEQ multiplex PCR assay. Drawn from immuneACCESS, this table holds only the in-frame rearrangements with V and J called that TCRdb kept. Clones are partly lost; checked studies trace under half to an unresolved V gene and leave the rest unexplained. Here the sample has approximately 19,000 clones; just under 75% occur a single time. Of the sample, approximately 0.92% falls within the top ten clones. The sequencing sample was made of memory CD4+ T cells from blood. Per the publication, the cell subset or site label means: CD45RO+ memory T cells. The receptors derive from a human donor in good health.

This sequence joins TRBV21-1 and TRBJ2-7; the table gives TRBD2 as D, unverified against the DNA. TRBV21-1 is described as a pseudogene. CDR3 length equals 17 residues. This chain's CDR3 is CASSKETSGGQRYEQYF. DNA for the CDR3: TGTGCCAGCAGCAAAGAGACTAGCGGGGGTCAACGCTACGAGCAGTACTTC.

J is TRBJ1-2 and V is TRBV7-9; D gene uncertain. Germline CDR1 is SEHNR and CDR2 is FQNEAQ (reference sequence). The CDR3 is made up of 14 amino acids. V lost 2 bases, J lost 9 bases, and 16 bases lay in between. The CDR3 reads CASSLSSSERSYTF. CDR3 DNA: TGTGCCAGCAGCTTAAGTAGCTCGGAAAGAAGCTACACCTTC.

This chain joins TRBV6-1 and TRBJ2-7, with 7 bases that match TRBD2. Per the germline V gene, CDR1 is MNHNS and CDR2 is SASEGT. The ends lost 7 bases at V and 0 bases at J; junction bases unmatched: 6. The length of the CDR3 is 14 residues. CDR3 loop: CASTRDYSSYEQYF. As DNA, the CDR3 is TGTGCCAGCACAAGGGACTACAGCTCCTACGAGCAGTACTTC.

V usage is TRBV18 and J usage is TRBJ2-5; TRBD2 might be the D (5 bases). The ends were cut back, 6 bases at V and 5 bases at J, with 19 bases in the middle. The length of the CDR3 is 15 residues. Germline V CDR1 and CDR2: KGHSH, LQKENI. This CDR3 is CASSPALGPTETQYF. In nucleotides, the CDR3 is TGTGCCAGCTCTCCGGCACTAGGTCCGACGGAGACCCAGTACTTC.

The chain links TRBV11-3 to TRBJ2-7, with D possibly being TRBD2 (6 bases). The CDR3 runs 18 residues. Germline V lookup: CDR1 SGHNT, CDR2 YENEEA. V was trimmed by 0 bases and J by 1 base, leaving 19 bases between them. CDR3 sequence (DNA): TGTGCCAGCAGCTTAGAGTCAGGAGGGCAGGTCCCTTCCTACGAGCAGTACTTC. It yields the protein CASSLESGGQVPSYEQYF.

This chain links TRBV19 with TRBJ1-5, with 8 bases matching TRBD1. Germline V gene lookup returns CDR1 LNHDA and CDR2 SQIVND (reference sequence). Unmatched junction bases numbered 9, after V lost 7 bases and J lost 7 bases. This CDR3 has 14 residues. CDR3 protein: CASTMTGVDQPQHF. The CDR3, as DNA: TGTGCCAGTACCATGACAGGGGTCGACCAGCCCCAGCATTTT.

The genes are TRBV5-6 and TRBJ1-6; 7 bases align to TRBD1. V gave up 4 bases and J gave up 10 bases; unmatched junction bases: 8. This CDR3 region has 14 residues. CDR1 SGHDT and CDR2 YYEEEE come from the germline V gene. CDR3 in DNA: TGTGCCAGCAGCCAGGGACAGCACGGGTCACCCCTCCACTTT. This encodes CASSQGQHGSPLHF.

The chain uses TRBV27 and TRBJ2-2; D remains ambiguous. Per the germline V gene, CDR1 is MNHEY and CDR2 is SMNVEV (reference sequence). V was shortened by 5 bases and J by 6 bases, with 7 bases between the two germline ends. The CDR3 runs to 12 residues. CDR3 nucleotide sequence: TGTGCCAGCAGTCGGGTTGCCGGGGAGCTGTTTTTT. This translates into CASSRVAGELFF.

With respect to this clone: Other DNA sequences from this sample encode an identical CDR3 as well. The rearrangement links TRBV11-3 to TRBJ1-2; 7 bases are a match to TRBD1. This CDR3 region has 13 residues. The J segment lost 4 bases and the V segment lost 5 bases, leaving 4 bases of the junction unmatched. CDR1 and CDR2 (germline): SGHNT, YENEEA. The CDR3, as DNA: TGTGCCAGCAGCACGGGACAGTTCTATGGCTACACCTTC. It codes for CASSTGQFYGYTF.

The J gene is TRBJ1-1, the V gene TRBV29-1; TRBD1 matches at 7 bases. Germline-derived CDR1 and CDR2 are SQVTM and ANQGSEA. The CDR3 has 13 residues. CDR3 loop: CSSGGQRSGEAFF. In DNA, the CDR3 is TGCAGTTCAGGGGGACAACGCAGTGGTGAAGCTTTCTTT.